This TCR beta chain was recovered during a study of CD8+CD57+ T cells in acquired aplastic anemia. Overall study context: Isolated CD4+ and CD8+ cells, once sorted, yielded DNA averaging about 3.1 ug.

The study profiled TCR beta VDJ and CDR3 using genomic DNA as template. TCRdb re-derived calls from the reads in MiXCR, one entry per CDR3 protein. The data hold approximately 130,000 distinct CDR3 sequences, with 55% to 70% observed a single time. Study outcomes and limitations: Levels of CD8+ Simpson's diversity were not significantly distinct in patients versus controls. Overlapping CD8+ CDR3 repertoires of patients and controls contained approximately 28 shared sequences.

The germline V gene has CDR1 SEHNR and CDR2 FQNEAQ (reference sequence). The CDR3 has 14 amino acids. As regards this clonotype: What it binds is not known.

All patients picked for sequencing had shown, by flow cytometry, an expansion of CD8+CD57+ cells. As a group, the patients uniformly had severe acquired aplastic anemia. The sequenced sample consisted of sorted CD4+, CD8+, or CD8+CD57+ T cells (not recorded which) from PBMCs. The chain combines TRBV7-9 with TRBJ2-5; D is perhaps TRBD1 or TRBD2 (5 bases each). The tail of the sequence fits TRBJ2-7 better, so the J call may be wrong. This TCR derives from a human donor with aplastic anemia. The DNA for the CDR3 is TGTGCCAGCAGCTTAGAGGGGAGTTCGTCCGAGCAGTACTTC. Translation gives CASSLEGSSSEQYF.